A selection of T cell receptor beta chains follows, all from one sample in a study of lymphopenia after photon versus proton radiotherapy. Generated by immunoSEQ multiplex PCR, the TCRdb table keeps only in-frame clones and is missing some. The sample has about 19,000 clones, about nine tenths seen once. The sample consisted of peripheral blood, taken from a patient treated with photon-based radiotherapy. The receptors stem from a man in his 60s with pancreatic cancer. The CDR3 runs from the conserved cysteine through the conserved F or W. D genes are given only for firm matches. Rows may omit the clone size; those that give it use once, few, many or a size class.

j_call,d_call,clone_size,v_call,cdr3_nt,cdr3_aa
TRBJ2-7,.,.,TRBV10-2,TGCGCCAGCAGTGAGTCGCGTCATGGGGGGGGCGGGAACTACGAGCAGTACTTC,CASSESRHGGGGNYEQYF
TRBJ1-3,TRBD1,.,TRBV5-6,TGTGCCAGCAGCTTCCGGGACAGGGGACCTGGAAACACCATATATTTT,CASSFRDRGPGNTIYF
TRBJ1-2,.,few,TRBV18,TGTGCCAGCTCACCTGGGGGATATGGCTACACCTTC,CASSPGGYGYTF
TRBJ1-2,.,once,TRBV6-1,TGTGCCAGCAGTACTTCCTATGGCTACACCTTC,CASSTSYGYTF
TRBJ1-5,.,.,TRBV10-2,TGCGCCAGCAGTGAGGAGCGTGCGGGTAATCAGCCCCAGCATTTT,CASSEERAGNQPQHF
TRBJ2-5,TRBD1,.,TRBV19,TGTGCCAGTAGTGCCGGACAGGGCGAGACCCAGTACTTC,CASSAGQGETQYF
TRBJ2-2,.,.,TRBV7-3,TGTGCCAGCAGCTTAATGGGTGGACCCGGGGAGCTGTTTTTT,CASSLMGGPGELFF
TRBJ2-7,.,.,TRBV5-1,TGCGCCAGCAGAGCAGCCTACGAGCAGTACTTC,CASRAAYEQYF
TRBJ2-5,.,.,TRBV15,TGTGCCACCAGCAGAGGCAGGGCATCCCAAGAGACCCAGTACTTC,CATSRGRASQETQYF
TRBJ2-1,.,.,TRBV11-3,TGTGCCAGCAGTTCAAGAGGGCAGGGGATTAAAGAGCAGTTCTTC,CASSSRGQGIKEQFF
TRBJ1-1,.,.,TRBV6-6,TGTGCCAGCAGTTCACAGGGGAACACTGAAGCTTTCTTT,CASSSQGNTEAFF
TRBJ2-3,.,.,TRBV4-2,TGTGCCAGCAGCCAAGATGGGGGGAGCACAGATACGCAGTATTTT,CASSQDGGSTDTQYF
TRBJ2-7,.,once,TRBV6-1,TGTGCCAGCAGTGAATGGTCCTACCGGGAGTACGAGCAGTACTTC,CASSEWSYREYEQYF
TRBJ2-2,.,.,TRBV5-1,TGCGCCAGCAGCTTGGGGGTGAACACCGGGGAGCTGTTTTTT,CASSLGVNTGELFF
TRBJ2-7,TRBD2,.,TRBV19,TGTGCCAGTAGTAACCGCCCCGGGACTAGCGGTAACGTCGAGCAGTACTTC,CASSNRPGTSGNVEQYF
TRBJ2-2,.,.,TRBV7-2,TGTGCCAGCAGCTCCAGACTAGTGGGGGCGAACACCGGGGAGCTGTTTTTT,CASSSRLVGANTGELFF
TRBJ2-3,.,.,TRBV7-9,TGTGCCAGCAGCTTAGCGGATACGCAGTATTTT,CASSLADTQYF
TRBJ1-1,.,.,TRBV21-1,TGTGCCAGCAGCAACTCCCGAGCAGGACTTAACTGGAACACTGAAGCTTTCTTT,CASSNSRAGLNWNTEAFF
TRBJ2-7,.,.,TRBV19,TGTGCCAGTAGTGACCGGATCGAGCAGTACTTC,CASSDRIEQYF
TRBJ2-5,TRBD2,.,TRBV19,TGTGCCAGTGGGGGGGGACTCGAGACCCAGTACTTC,CASGGGLETQYF
TRBJ2-7,.,.,TRBV18,TGTGCCAGCTCCCAAAGGGAGGTGGGTACCTCCTACGAGCAGTACTTC,CASSQREVGTSYEQYF
TRBJ2-4,TRBD1,.,TRBV29-1,TGCAGCGTTGAGAAGACAGGGGAAAACATTCAGTACTTC,CSVEKTGENIQYF
TRBJ2-7,TRBD2,.,TRBV14,TGTGCCAGCAGCTCGACTAGCGGGGGCTCCTACGAGCAGTACTTC,CASSSTSGGSYEQYF
TRBJ1-2,TRBD1,.,TRBV19,TGTGCCAGTAGTATCTTTCAGGGGGCGCGGGGCTACACCTTC,CASSIFQGARGYTF
TRBJ1-1,.,.,TRBV15,TGTGCCACCAGCAGAGCCGGGACACTGAACACTGAAGCTTTCTTT,CATSRAGTLNTEAFF
TRBJ2-1,TRBD2,.,TRBV7-3,TGTGCCAGCAGCTTAACGAGCGGGGGTCCTCACAATGAGCAGTTCTTC,CASSLTSGGPHNEQFF
TRBJ2-2,.,.,TRBV5-4,TGTGCCAGCAGCCCCCGGAAAGCAGGAAACACCGGGGAGCTGTTTTTT,CASSPRKAGNTGELFF
TRBJ2-5,.,.,TRBV2,TGTGCCAGCAGTGACGCAGGGTTGGAGACCCAGTACTTC,CASSDAGLETQYF
TRBJ1-2,TRBD1,.,TRBV5-5,TGTGCCAGCAGCGGGTGGCTTTCAGGGGGCCTCTATGGCTACACCTTC,CASSGWLSGGLYGYTF
TRBJ1-5,.,few,TRBV30,TGTGCCTGGAGTCGGTATAGCAATCAGCCCCAGCATTTT,CAWSRYSNQPQHF
TRBJ2-3,TRBD2,once,TRBV19,TGTGCCAGTAGTATACGCCGGGGGGGCACAGATACGCAGTATTTT,CASSIRRGGTDTQYF
TRBJ1-1,.,once,TRBV13,TGTGCCAGCAGCTTAGGACAGGGCACTGAAGCTTTCTTT,CASSLGQGTEAFF
TRBJ2-1,.,.,TRBV9,TGTGCCAGCAGCGTAGTGGGGGCAAACAATGAGCAGTTCTTC,CASSVVGANNEQFF